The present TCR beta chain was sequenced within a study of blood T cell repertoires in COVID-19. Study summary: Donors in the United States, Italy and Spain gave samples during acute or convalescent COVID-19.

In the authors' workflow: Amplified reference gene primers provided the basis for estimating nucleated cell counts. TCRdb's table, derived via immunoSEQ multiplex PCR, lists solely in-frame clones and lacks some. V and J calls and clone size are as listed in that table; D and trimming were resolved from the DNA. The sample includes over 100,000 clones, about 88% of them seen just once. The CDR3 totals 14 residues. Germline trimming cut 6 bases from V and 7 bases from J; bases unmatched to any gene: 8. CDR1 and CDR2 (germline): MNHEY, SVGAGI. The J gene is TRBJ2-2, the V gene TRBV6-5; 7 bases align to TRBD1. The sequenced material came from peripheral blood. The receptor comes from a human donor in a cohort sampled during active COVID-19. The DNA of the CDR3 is TGTGCCAGCAGACAGGGACAGCGGATCGGGGAGCTGTTTTTT. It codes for CASRQGQRIGELFF.